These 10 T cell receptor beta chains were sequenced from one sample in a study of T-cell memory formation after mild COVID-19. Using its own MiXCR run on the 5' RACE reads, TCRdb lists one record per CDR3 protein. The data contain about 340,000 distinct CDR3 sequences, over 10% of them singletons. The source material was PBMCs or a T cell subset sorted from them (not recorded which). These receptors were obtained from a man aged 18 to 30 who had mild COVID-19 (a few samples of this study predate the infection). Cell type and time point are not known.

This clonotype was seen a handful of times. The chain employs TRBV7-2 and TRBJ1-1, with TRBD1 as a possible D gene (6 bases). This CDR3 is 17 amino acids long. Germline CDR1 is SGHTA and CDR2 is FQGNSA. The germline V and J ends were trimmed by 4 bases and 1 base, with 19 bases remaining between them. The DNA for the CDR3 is TGTGCCAGCAGCTCAAGACAGGCACTAGGGAGGAACACTGAAGCTTTCTTT. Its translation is CASSSRQALGRNTEAFF.

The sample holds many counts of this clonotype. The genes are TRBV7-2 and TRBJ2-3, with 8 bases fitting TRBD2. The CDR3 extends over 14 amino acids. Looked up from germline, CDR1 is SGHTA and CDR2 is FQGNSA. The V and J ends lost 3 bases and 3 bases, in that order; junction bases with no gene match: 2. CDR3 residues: CASSLRGETDTQYF. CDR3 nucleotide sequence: TGTGCCAGCAGCTTGCGGGGGGAAACAGATACGCAGTATTTT.

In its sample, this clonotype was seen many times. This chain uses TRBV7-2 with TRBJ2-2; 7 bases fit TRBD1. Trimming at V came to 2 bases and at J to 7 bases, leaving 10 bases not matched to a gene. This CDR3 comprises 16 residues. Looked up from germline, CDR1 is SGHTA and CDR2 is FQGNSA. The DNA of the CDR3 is TGTGCCAGCAGCTTATTCTTACAGGGGTCCGGCGGGGAGCTGTTTTTT. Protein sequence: CASSLFLQGSGGELFF.

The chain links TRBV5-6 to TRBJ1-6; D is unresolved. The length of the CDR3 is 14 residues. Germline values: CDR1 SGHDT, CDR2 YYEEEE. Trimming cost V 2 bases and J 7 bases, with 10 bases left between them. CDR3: CASSFMTANSPLHF. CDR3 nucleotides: TGTGCCAGCAGCTTCATGACCGCCAATTCACCCCTCCACTTT.

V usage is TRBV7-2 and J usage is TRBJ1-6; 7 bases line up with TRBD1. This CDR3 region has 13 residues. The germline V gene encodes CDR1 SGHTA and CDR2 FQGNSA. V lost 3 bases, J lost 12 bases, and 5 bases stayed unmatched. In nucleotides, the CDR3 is TGTGCCAGCAGCTTGACAGGGATGAAACCCCTCCACTTT. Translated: CASSLTGMKPLHF.

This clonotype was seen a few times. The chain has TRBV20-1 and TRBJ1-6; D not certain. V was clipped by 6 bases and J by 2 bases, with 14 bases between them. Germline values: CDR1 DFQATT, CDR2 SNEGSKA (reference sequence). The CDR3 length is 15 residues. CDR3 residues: CSAHQRAPYNSPLHF. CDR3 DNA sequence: TGCAGTGCCCATCAGAGGGCCCCCTATAATTCACCCCTCCACTTT.

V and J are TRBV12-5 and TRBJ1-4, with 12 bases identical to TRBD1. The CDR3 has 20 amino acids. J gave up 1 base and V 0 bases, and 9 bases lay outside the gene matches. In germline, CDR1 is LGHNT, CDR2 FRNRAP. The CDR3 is CASGLVLGQGAGGTNEKLFF. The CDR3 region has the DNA TGTGCTAGTGGTTTGGTACTGGGACAGGGGGCAGGTGGAACTAATGAAAAACTGTTTTTT.

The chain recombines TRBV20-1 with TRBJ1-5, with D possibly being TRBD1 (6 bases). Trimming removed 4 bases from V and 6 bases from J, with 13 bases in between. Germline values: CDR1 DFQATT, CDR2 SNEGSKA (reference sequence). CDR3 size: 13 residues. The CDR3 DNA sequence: TGCAGTGCTACGCAGGGGCTCTCTCAGCCCCAGCATTTT. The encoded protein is CSATQGLSQPQHF.

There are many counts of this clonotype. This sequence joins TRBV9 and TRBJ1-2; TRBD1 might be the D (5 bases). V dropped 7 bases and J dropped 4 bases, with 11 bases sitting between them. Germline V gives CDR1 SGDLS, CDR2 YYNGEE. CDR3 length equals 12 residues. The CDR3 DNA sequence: TGTGCCAGCGAAGGGACTTCCTATGGCTACACCTTC. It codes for CASEGTSYGYTF.

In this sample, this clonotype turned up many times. The chain's CDR3 is CASSLLAGQPSSYNEQFF. CDR3 nucleotides: TGTGCCAGCAGTCTCCTAGCGGGCCAACCGAGCTCCTACAATGAGCAGTTCTTC. The V and J genes are TRBV6-5 and TRBJ2-1; TRBD2 aligns across 8 bases. This CDR3 is built from 18 residues. CDR1 is MNHEY and CDR2 is SVGAGI in the germline V gene. The V gene end was trimmed by 5 bases and the J gene end by 0 bases; junction bases not matched to a gene: 12.